Each of the 17 T cell receptor beta chains below was sequenced from the same sample in a study of blood T cell repertoires in COVID-19. This table comes from immunoSEQ multiplex PCR, and its TCRdb copy is limited to in-frame clones, with some not included. The data show some 200,000 clones, almost 80% seen once. Sample: PBMCs or T cells enriched from blood (not recorded which). The source of these receptors is a woman between 50 and 59 years old who had recovered from COVID-19.

The chain couples TRBV28 to TRBJ2-2; unclear D gene. The ends were cut back, 7 bases at V and 3 bases at J, with 6 bases in the middle. Germline CDR1 reads MDHEN; CDR2 reads SYDVKM. The CDR3 contains 12 residues. CDR3: CASTSHTGELFF. The CDR3 DNA follows: TGTGCCAGCACGTCCCACACCGGGGAGCTGTTTTTT.

V and J are TRBV6-5 and TRBJ2-1; TRBD2 matches at 14 bases. The trim removed 5 bases at V and 6 bases at J, leaving 3 bases unmatched. Per germline, CDR1 MNHEY and CDR2 SVGAGI. The CDR3 covers 15 residues. This chain's CDR3 is CASSTGTSGSNEQFF. The CDR3 DNA sequence: TGTGCCAGCAGTACCGGGACTAGCGGGAGCAATGAGCAGTTCTTC.

The chain carries TRBV28 and TRBJ1-2; D ambiguous. V was cut by 7 bases and J by 4 bases, with 19 bases left in between. The CDR3 spans 15 residues. Germline V lookup: CDR1 MDHEN, CDR2 SYDVKM. This CDR3 reads CASTPGREGSYGYTF. The DNA of the CDR3 is TGTGCCAGCACCCCGGGAAGGGAAGGGTCCTATGGCTACACCTTC.

The chain uses TRBV5-4 and TRBJ1-6; perhaps TRBD1 as D (5 bases). The CDR3 is 15 amino acids. The germline V gene has CDR1 SGHNT and CDR2 YYREEE (reference sequence). V was pared by 3 bases and J by 6 bases, with 13 bases between. The CDR3 nucleotides are TGTGCCAGCAGCTCCGGGACTGAGCTTAATTCACCCCTCCACTTT. Translation: CASSSGTELNSPLHF.

The V gene is TRBV7-8, the J gene TRBJ2-7, with 9 nucleotides matching TRBD1. The germline V gene has CDR1 SGHVS and CDR2 FQNEAQ. The CDR3 is made up of 14 amino acids. Trimming at V came to 3 bases and at J to 2 bases, leaving 2 bases not matched to a gene. The CDR3 is CASSFRQGAYEQYF. As DNA, the CDR3 is TGTGCCAGCAGCTTCCGACAGGGGGCCTACGAGCAGTACTTC. Combining the CDR3 with reference TRBV7-8 and TRBJ2-7 gives the whole variable domain GAGVSQSPRYKVAKRGQDVALRCDPISGHVSLFWYQQALGQGPEFLTYFQNEAQLDKSGLPSDRFFAERPEGSVSTLKIQRTQQEDSAVYLCASSFRQGAYEQYFGPGTRLTVT.

A single count supports this clone. This sequence joins TRBV5-4 and TRBJ2-5; a possible D gene is TRBD1 (6 bases). Germline V gene sequence: CDR1 SGHNT, CDR2 YYREEE (reference sequence). Trimming cost V 10 bases and J 2 bases, with 15 bases left between them. The CDR3 has 13 amino acids. This CDR3 reads CAGGRGQQETQYF. The DNA for the CDR3 is TGTGCCGGGGGCCGCGGACAGCAAGAGACCCAGTACTTC.

The chain carries TRBV3-1 (or the pseudogene TRBV3-2) and TRBJ1-2; D perhaps matches TRBD1 (6 bases). The CDR3 contains 17 residues. Germline loops: CDR1 LGHDT, CDR2 YNNKEL (reference sequence). V lost 0 bases and J 2 bases, leaving 16 bases between the germline ends. In nucleotides, the CDR3 is TGTGCCAGCAGCCAAGAGGTTCAGGGGACCGAGAACTATGGCTACACCTTC. Protein sequence: CASSQEVQGTENYGYTF.

This chain connects TRBV4-1 to TRBJ1-4, with D possibly TRBD1 on 5 matching bases. Germline V lookup: CDR1 MGHRA, CDR2 YSYEKL. The CDR3 spans 18 residues. Trimming removed 1 base from V and 3 bases from J, with 18 bases in between. As DNA, the CDR3 is TGCGCCAGCAGCCAAGCCTGGTTTACAGGTTCGTCTAATGAAAAACTGTTTTTT. Its protein is CASSQAWFTGSSNEKLFF.

This clone has more than one count but fewer than ten. The chain has TRBV3-1 (or the pseudogene TRBV3-2) and TRBJ1-5; D unresolved. V was shortened by 1 base and J by 5 bases, with 12 bases between the two germline ends. The germline gives CDR1 LGHDT, CDR2 YNNKEL (reference sequence). CDR3 length equals 15 residues. The DNA for the CDR3 is TGTGCCAGCAGCCAAGGGCTCGTATCCTATCAGCCCCAGCATTTT. Translating it yields CASSQGLVSYQPQHF.

The chain employs TRBV19 and TRBJ2-7; weak D call: TRBD2 (6 bases). Trimming stripped 6 bases from V and 2 bases from J, with 11 bases between. The CDR3 covers 13 residues. CDR1 is LNHDA, CDR2 SQIVND, per germline (reference sequence). CDR3 sequence: CASSRRDTYEQYF. CDR3 DNA: TGTGCCAGTAGCCGGCGGGATACCTACGAGCAGTACTTC.

This clone was observed once. The gene calls are TRBV5-5 and TRBJ2-1, with TRBD2 matching over 10 bases. CDR3 length: 16 residues. Germline V gives CDR1 SGHKS, CDR2 YYEKEE (reference sequence). V gave up 1 base and J gave up 6 bases; unmatched junction bases: 7. The CDR3 nucleotides read TGTGCCAGCAGCTTGTTAGGGGGACTAGCGACCAATGAGCAGTTCTTC. It translates to CASSLLGGLATNEQFF.

The rearrangement links TRBV27 to TRBJ2-2; TRBD2 aligns across 8 bases. The CDR3 spans 15 residues. Per germline, CDR1 MNHEY and CDR2 SMNVEV (reference sequence). V lost 6 bases and J lost 4; bases outside the gene matches: 7. The chain's CDR3 is CASRSGSIGTGELFF. The CDR3 nucleotides are TGTGCCAGCAGGAGCGGGAGTATCGGCACCGGGGAGCTGTTTTTT.

CDR3 DNA: TGCGCCAGCAGCCAACCAAGAGAGAACACCGGGGAGCTGTTTTTT. It codes for CASSQPRENTGELFF. The chain combines TRBV4-1 with TRBJ2-2, with D unclear. The V gene's germline CDR1 is MGHRA and CDR2 YSYEKL. The V and J ends lost 2 bases and 1 base respectively, with 8 bases between them. This CDR3 is 15 amino acids long.

The rearrangement joins TRBV21-1 to TRBJ2-3; TRBD2, as called in the table, went unchecked against the DNA. TRBV21-1 is described as a pseudogene. This CDR3 is 19 amino acids long. This CDR3 is CASSEKNGRLAGDRDTQYF. The CDR3 bases are TGTGCCAGCAGCGAAAAAAATGGAAGACTAGCGGGAGATCGGGATACGCAGTATTTT.

The chain has TRBV28 and TRBJ1-5, with a tentative D call TRBD1 (6 bases). This CDR3 has 13 residues. The germline V gene encodes CDR1 MDHEN and CDR2 SYDVKM. V was shortened by 6 bases and J by 2 bases, with 8 bases between the two germline ends. The CDR3 here is CASSSGGNQPQHF. CDR3 coding DNA: TGTGCCAGCAGCTCAGGGGGCAATCAGCCCCAGCATTTT.

This chain joins TRBV14 and TRBJ2-1; 10 bases fit TRBD2. This CDR3 contains 18 residues. Germline V lookup: CDR1 SGHDN, CDR2 FVKESK. V was clipped by 0 bases and J by 14 bases; unmatched bases: 19. This CDR3 reads CASSQEPWTSGDPQGKFF. The CDR3 coding sequence is TGTGCCAGCAGCCAAGAACCTTGGACTAGCGGTGATCCCCAGGGAAAGTTCTTC.

The J gene is TRBJ1-2, the V gene TRBV5-1; TRBD1 aligns across 10 bases. The CDR3 runs 14 residues. Germline lookup yields CDR1 SGHRS and CDR2 YFSETQ. Trimming removed 0 bases from V and 4 bases from J; junction bases left unmatched: 0. CDR3 DNA sequence: TGCGCCAGCAGCTTGGGACAGGGGGCCTATGGCTACACCTTC. It codes for CASSLGQGAYGYTF.